A selection of T cell receptor beta chains follows, all from one sample in a study of technical replicates of blood from several donors. Sequencing was performed with immunoSEQ multiplex PCR; in TCRdb, only in-frame clones are kept and a portion is missing. Here the sample spans about 88,000 clones, 95% being singletons. The specimen was T cells isolated from PBMCs. The receptors come from a human donor in good health. CDR3s include the opening cysteine and the closing phenylalanine or tryptophan. Each record gives: V gene, D gene, J gene, clone size, CDR3 protein, CDR3 DNA. A D gene is named only where the DNA matches it firmly. Only some rows state a clone size, as once, few, many or a class for expanded clones.

TRBV29-1	NA	TRBJ2-3	once	CSVDRSGTDTQYF	TGCAGCGTTGACAGGTCTGGCACAGATACGCAGTATTTT
TRBV5-1	NA	TRBJ2-5	NA	CASSLLLEQETQYF	TGCGCCAGCAGCTTGTTACTCGAGCAAGAGACCCAGTACTTC
TRBV5-5	TRBD1	TRBJ1-2	NA	CASMNTGGDYGYTF	TGTGCCAGCATGAATACAGGGGGTGACTATGGCTACACCTTC
TRBV9	NA	TRBJ2-2	NA	CASSVTPSSETGELFF	TGTGCCAGCAGCGTAACTCCTAGCTCGGAGACCGGGGAGCTGTTTTTT
TRBV6-5	NA	TRBJ1-5	NA	CASSYSQAGNQPQHF	TGTGCCAGCAGTTATAGTCAGGCCGGCAATCAGCCCCAGCATTTT
TRBV29-1	NA	TRBJ2-2	NA	CSVVTGVNTGELFF	TGCAGCGTTGTAACCGGGGTCAACACCGGGGAGCTGTTTTTT
TRBV19	TRBD2	TRBJ2-5	NA	CASSGLAGINDRHF	TGTGCCAGTAGCGGACTAGCGGGGATTAACGATAGGCACTTC
TRBV9	NA	TRBJ1-2	NA	CASSALTDYTF	TGTGCCAGCAGCGCACTTACCGACTACACCTTC
TRBV6-6	NA	TRBJ1-4	NA	CASAGGQGKLFF	TGTGCCAGCGCCGGGGGGCAAGGAAAACTGTTTTTT
TRBV28	TRBD1	TRBJ2-2	NA	CASSLGTGGYTGELFF	TGTGCCAGCAGTTTGGGGACAGGGGGCTACACCGGGGAGCTGTTTTTT
TRBV7-9	NA	TRBJ1-2	NA	CASSFGGSYGYTF	TGTGCCAGCAGCTTTGGCGGGAGCTATGGCTACACCTTC
TRBV19	TRBD2	TRBJ2-5	NA	CASRRTSGSLFQETQYF	TGTGCCAGTAGAAGGACTAGCGGGAGTCTTTTCCAAGAGACCCAGTACTTC
TRBV9	TRBD1	TRBJ1-1	few	CASSPRQGTEAFF	TGTGCCAGCAGCCCCCGACAGGGCACTGAAGCTTTCTTT
TRBV14	NA	TRBJ2-3	NA	CASSQGSVYTDTQYF	TGTGCCAGCAGCCAAGGGTCGGTTTACACAGATACGCAGTATTTT
TRBV2	NA	TRBJ1-1	NA	CASSEAPWEVTEAFF	TGTGCCAGCAGTGAAGCGCCTTGGGAGGTTACTGAAGCTTTCTTT
TRBV11-3	TRBD2	TRBJ2-7	NA	CASSAIAGDGEQYF	TGTGCCAGCAGCGCAATAGCGGGAGATGGCGAGCAGTACTTC
TRBV7-3	TRBD1	TRBJ2-1	NA	CASSLSGGQEQFF	TGTGCCAGCAGCTTAAGTGGGGGACAGGAGCAGTTCTTC
TRBV27	NA	TRBJ2-1	once	CASSQINEQFF	TGTGCCAGCAGTCAAATCAATGAGCAGTTCTTC
TRBV4-3	NA	TRBJ1-2	once	CASSQDITGVGLF	TGCGCCAGCAGCCAAGATATTACCGGGGTAGGCCTATTC
TRBV18	NA	TRBJ2-3	NA	CASSPSASPTDTQYF	TGTGCCAGCTCACCTTCCGCGAGCCCCACAGATACGCAGTATTTT
TRBV19	TRBD1	TRBJ1-1	NA	CASSRDRGRNTEAFF	TGTGCCAGCAGCCGGGACAGGGGACGGAACACTGAAGCTTTCTTT
TRBV19	TRBD1	TRBJ2-2	NA	CASTPQGTGELFF	TGTGCCAGTACCCCACAGGGGACCGGGGAGCTGTTTTTT
TRBV7-2	TRBD2	TRBJ2-2	NA	CASSLDLAGVTGELFF	TGTGCCAGCAGCTTAGATCTAGCGGGAGTCACCGGGGAGCTGTTTTTT
TRBV27	NA	TRBJ2-7	NA	CANLPGHSYEQYF	TGTGCCAACCTACCGGGACATTCCTACGAGCAGTACTTC
TRBV25-1	NA	TRBJ2-1	once	CASSDLGGAEDNEQFF	TGTGCCAGCAGTGATTTGGGAGGCGCGGAGGACAATGAGCAGTTCTTC
TRBV5-6	TRBD1	TRBJ2-1	NA	CASTPPPRGYLSYNEQFF	TGTGCCAGCACCCCTCCCCCCAGGGGGTACCTCTCCTACAATGAGCAGTTCTTC
TRBV12-1	NA	TRBJ2-5	NA	CASTRTPDSVSPQYF	TGTGCCAGCACCAGAACCCCGGACTCAGTTTCCCCCCAGTACTTC
TRBV9	TRBD2	TRBJ2-5	NA	CASSVGLAVTETQYF	TGTGCCAGCAGCGTAGGACTAGCGGTTACAGAGACCCAGTACTTC
TRBV5-8	NA	TRBJ1-2	NA	CASSFRTLNYGYTF	TGTGCCAGCAGCTTCCGGACACTAAACTATGGCTACACCTTC
TRBV5-6	NA	TRBJ2-3	once	CASSLFAVLDTQYF	TGTGCCAGCAGCTTGTTTGCAGTCCTGGATACGCAGTATTTT
TRBV15	NA	TRBJ2-1	NA	CATSRDFILVSRDRGSSYNEQFF	TGTGCCACCAGCAGAGATTTTATCCTGGTGTCGCGGGACCGTGGGAGCTCCTACAATGAGCAGTTCTTC